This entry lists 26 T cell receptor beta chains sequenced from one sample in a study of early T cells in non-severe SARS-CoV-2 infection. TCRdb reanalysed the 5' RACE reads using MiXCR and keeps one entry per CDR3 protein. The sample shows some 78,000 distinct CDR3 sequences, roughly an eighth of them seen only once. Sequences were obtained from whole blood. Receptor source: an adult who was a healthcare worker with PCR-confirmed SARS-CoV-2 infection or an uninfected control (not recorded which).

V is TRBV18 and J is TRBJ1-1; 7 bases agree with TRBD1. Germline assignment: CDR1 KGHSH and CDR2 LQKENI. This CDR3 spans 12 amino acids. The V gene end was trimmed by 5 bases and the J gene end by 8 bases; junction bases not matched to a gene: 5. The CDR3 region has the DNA TGTGCCAGCTCAGCGGGACAGAGGGAAGCTTTCTTT. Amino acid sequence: CASSAGQREAFF.

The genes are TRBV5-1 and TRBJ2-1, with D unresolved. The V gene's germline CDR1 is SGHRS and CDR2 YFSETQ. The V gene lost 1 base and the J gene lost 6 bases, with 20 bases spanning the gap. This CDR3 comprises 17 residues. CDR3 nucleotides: TGCGCCAGCAGCTTGCCCCTTTTCGGGCTCGAGGCCAATGAGCAGTTCTTC. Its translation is CASSLPLFGLEANEQFF.

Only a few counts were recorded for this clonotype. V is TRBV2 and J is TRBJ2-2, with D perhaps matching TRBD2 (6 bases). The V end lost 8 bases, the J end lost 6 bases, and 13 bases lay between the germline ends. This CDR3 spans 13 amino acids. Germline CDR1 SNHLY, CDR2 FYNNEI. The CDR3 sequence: CASALEGPGELFF. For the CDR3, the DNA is TGTGCCAGCGCCCTGGAGGGGCCCGGGGAGCTGTTTTTT.

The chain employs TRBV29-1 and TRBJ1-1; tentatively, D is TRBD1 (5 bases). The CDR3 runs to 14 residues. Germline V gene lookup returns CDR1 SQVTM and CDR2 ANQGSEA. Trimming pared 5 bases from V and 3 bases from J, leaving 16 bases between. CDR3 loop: CSVSYFRGDTEAFF. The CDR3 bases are TGCAGCGTTTCCTACTTTCGGGGGGACACTGAAGCTTTCTTT.

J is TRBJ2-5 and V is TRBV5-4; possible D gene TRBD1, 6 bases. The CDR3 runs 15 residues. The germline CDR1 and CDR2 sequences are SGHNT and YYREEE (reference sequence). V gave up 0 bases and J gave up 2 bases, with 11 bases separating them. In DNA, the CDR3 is TGTGCCAGCAGCTTGGCCAACGGACAGCAAGAGACCCAGTACTTC. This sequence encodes CASSLANGQQETQYF.

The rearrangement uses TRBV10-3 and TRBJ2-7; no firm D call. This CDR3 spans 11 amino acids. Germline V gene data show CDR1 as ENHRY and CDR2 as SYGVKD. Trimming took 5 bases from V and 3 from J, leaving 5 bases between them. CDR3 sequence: CAISLGYEQYF. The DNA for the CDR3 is TGTGCCATCAGTCTTGGCTACGAGCAGTACTTC.

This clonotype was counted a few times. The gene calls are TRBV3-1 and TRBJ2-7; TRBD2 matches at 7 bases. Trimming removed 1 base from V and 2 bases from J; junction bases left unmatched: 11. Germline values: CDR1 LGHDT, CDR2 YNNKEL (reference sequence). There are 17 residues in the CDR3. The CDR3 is CASSQALDGGSAYEQYF. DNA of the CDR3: TGTGCCAGCAGCCAAGCCCTAGACGGGGGGAGCGCCTACGAGCAGTACTTC.

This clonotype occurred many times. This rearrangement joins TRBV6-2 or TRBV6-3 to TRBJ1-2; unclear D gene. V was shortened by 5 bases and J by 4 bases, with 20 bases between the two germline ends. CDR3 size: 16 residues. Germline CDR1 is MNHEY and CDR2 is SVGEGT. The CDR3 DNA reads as TGTGCCAGCAGTCCCCGGCCCTGGACCGCACGCTATGGCTACACCTTC. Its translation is CASSPRPWTARYGYTF.

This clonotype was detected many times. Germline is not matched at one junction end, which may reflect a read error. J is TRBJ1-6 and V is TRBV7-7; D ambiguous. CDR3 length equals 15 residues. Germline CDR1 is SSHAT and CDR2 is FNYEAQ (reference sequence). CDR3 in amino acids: CASSLGPSYNSPLHF. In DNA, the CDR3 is TGTGCTAGCAGCCTTGGCCCCTCCTATAATTCACCCCTCCACTTT.

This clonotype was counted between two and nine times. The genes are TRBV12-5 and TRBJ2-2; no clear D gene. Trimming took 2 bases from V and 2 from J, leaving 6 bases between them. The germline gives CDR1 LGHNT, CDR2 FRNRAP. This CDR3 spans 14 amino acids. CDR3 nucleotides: TGTGCTAGTGGTTTGTCCCCAAACACCGGGGAGCTGTTTTTT. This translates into CASGLSPNTGELFF.

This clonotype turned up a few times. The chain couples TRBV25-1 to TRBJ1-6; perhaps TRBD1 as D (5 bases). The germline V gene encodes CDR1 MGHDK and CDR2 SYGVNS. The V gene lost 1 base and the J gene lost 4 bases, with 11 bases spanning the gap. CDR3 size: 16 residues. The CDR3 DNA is TGTGCCAGCAGTGAATTGGGGACGGCTTATAATTCACCCCTCCACTTT. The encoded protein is CASSELGTAYNSPLHF.

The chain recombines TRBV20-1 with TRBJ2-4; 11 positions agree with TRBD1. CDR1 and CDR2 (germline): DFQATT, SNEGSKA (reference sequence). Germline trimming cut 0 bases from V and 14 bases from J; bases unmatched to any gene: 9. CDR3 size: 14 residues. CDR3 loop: CSARDGQGAVVEYF. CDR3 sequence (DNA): TGCAGTGCTAGAGATGGACAGGGGGCTGTGGTTGAGTACTTC.

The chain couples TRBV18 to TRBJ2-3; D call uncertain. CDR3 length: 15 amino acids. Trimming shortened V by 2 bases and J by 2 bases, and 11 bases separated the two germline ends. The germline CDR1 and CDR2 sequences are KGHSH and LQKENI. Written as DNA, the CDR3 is TGTGCCAGCTCACCAGGTCCATCTACCACAGATACGCAGTATTTT. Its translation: CASSPGPSTTDTQYF.

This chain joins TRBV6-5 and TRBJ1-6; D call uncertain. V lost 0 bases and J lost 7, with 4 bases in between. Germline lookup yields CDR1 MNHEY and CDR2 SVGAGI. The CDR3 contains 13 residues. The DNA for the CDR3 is TGTGCCAGCAGTTACTCGGGGAATTCACCCCTCCACTTT. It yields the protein CASSYSGNSPLHF.

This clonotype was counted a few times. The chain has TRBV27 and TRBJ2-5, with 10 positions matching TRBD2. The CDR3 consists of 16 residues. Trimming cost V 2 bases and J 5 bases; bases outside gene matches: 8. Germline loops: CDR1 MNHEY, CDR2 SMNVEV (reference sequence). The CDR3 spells CASSLKREGLGETQYF. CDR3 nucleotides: TGTGCCAGCAGTTTAAAGCGGGAGGGTCTCGGGGAGACCCAGTACTTC.

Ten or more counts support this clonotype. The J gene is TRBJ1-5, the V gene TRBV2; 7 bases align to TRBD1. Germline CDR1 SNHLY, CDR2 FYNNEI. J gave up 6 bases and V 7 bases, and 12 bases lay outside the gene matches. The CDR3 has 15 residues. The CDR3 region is CASNLQGGGSQPQHF. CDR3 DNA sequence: TGTGCCAGCAACCTTCAGGGGGGCGGCAGTCAGCCCCAGCATTTT.

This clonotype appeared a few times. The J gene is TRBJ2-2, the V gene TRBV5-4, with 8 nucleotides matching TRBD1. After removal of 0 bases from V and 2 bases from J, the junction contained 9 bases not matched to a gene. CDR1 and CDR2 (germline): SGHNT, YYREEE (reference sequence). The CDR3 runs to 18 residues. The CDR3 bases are TGTGCCAGCAGCTTGGGAAGACAGGGGATTTTTAACACCGGGGAGCTGTTTTTT. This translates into CASSLGRQGIFNTGELFF.

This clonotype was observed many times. Here the CDR3 DNA reads TGTGCCACCAGTGATTCCACCGGGGCCCCCATCAATGAGCAGTTCTTC. Translating gives CATSDSTGAPINEQFF. This chain joins TRBV24-1 and TRBJ2-1; D could derive from TRBD1 or TRBD2 (5 bases each). V was pared by 2 bases and J by 6 bases, with 16 bases between. The CDR3 covers 16 residues. Per germline, CDR1 KGHDR and CDR2 SFDVKD.

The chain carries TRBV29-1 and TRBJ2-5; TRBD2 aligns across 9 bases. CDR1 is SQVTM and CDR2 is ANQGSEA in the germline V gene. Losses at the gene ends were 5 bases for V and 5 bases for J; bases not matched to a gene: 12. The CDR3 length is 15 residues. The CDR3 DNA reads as TGCAGCGTTCAACGACTAGCGGATTATTCGGAGACCCAGTACTTC. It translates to CSVQRLADYSETQYF.

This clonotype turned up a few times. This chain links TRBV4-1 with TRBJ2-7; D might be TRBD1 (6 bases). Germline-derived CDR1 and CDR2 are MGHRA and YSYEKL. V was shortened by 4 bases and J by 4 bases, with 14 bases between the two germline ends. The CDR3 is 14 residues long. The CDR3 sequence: CASSLGDTKYEQYF. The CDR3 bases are TGCGCCAGCAGCCTCGGGGACACCAAGTACGAGCAGTACTTC.

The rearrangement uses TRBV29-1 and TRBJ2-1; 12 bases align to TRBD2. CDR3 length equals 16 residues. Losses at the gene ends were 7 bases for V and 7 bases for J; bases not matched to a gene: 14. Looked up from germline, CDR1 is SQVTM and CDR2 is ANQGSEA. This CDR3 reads CSGGPLAGGPRNEQFF. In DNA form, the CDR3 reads TGCAGCGGGGGGCCACTAGCGGGAGGTCCTCGGAATGAGCAGTTCTTC.

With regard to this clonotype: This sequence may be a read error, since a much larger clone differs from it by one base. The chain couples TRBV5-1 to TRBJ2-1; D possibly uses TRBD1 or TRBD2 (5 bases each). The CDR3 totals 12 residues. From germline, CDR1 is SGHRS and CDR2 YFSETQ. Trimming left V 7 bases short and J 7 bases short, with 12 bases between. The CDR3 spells CASSGRVNEQFF. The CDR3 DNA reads TGCGCCAGCTCGGGACGAGTGAATGAGCAGTTCTTC.

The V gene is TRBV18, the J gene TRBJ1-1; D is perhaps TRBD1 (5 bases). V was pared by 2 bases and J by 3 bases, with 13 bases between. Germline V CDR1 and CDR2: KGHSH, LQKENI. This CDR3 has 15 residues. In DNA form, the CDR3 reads TGTGCCAGCTCACCAGTAACCGGGGGTGACACTGAAGCTTTCTTT. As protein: CASSPVTGGDTEAFF.

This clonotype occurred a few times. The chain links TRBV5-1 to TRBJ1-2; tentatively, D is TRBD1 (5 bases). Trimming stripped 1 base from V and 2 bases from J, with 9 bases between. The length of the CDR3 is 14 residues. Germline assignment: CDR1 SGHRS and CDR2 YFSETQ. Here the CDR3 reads CASSLQGRNYGYTF. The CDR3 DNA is TGCGCCAGCAGCTTGCAGGGCCGGAACTATGGCTACACCTTC.

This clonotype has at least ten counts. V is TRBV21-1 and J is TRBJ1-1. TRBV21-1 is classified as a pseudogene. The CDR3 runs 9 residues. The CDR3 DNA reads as TGTGCCAGCAGTGGGGAAGCTTTCTTT. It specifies CASSGEAFF.

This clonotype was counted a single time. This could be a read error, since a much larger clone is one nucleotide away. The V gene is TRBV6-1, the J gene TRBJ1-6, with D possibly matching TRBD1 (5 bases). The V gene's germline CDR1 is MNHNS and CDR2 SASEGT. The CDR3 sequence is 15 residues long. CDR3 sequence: CASRADSSYNSSLHF. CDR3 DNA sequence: TGTGCCAGCAGAGCTGACAGCTCCTATAATTCATCCCTCCACTTT.